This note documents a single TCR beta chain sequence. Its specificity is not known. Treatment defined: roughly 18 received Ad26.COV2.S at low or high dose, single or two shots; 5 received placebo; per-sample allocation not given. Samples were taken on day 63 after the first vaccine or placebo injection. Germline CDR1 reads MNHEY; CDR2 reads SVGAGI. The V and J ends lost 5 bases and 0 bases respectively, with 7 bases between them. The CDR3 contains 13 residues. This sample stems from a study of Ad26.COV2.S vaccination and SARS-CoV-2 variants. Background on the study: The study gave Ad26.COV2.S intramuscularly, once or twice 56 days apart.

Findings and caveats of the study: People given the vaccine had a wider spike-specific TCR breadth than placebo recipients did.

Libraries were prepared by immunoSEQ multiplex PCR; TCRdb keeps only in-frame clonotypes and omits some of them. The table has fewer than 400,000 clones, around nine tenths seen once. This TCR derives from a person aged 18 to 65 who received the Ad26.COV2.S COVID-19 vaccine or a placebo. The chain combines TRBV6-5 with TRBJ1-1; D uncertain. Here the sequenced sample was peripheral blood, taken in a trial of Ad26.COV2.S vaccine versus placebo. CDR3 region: CASSTGVNTEAFF. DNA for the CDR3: TGTGCCAGCAGTACCGGGGTGAACACTGAAGCTTTCTTT.